The sequence of this T cell receptor beta chain was determined in a study of blood T cell repertoires in COVID-19. Germline CDR1 and CDR2: SQVTM and ANQGSEA. The CDR3 length is 17 residues. Trimming at V came to 0 bases and at J to 4 bases, leaving 15 bases not matched to a gene. Original processing notes: Estimates of nucleated cell counts were drawn from the amplification of reference gene primers. Only in-frame clones appear in the TCRdb table, and some are missing; sequencing was by immunoSEQ multiplex PCR. V and J calls and clone size are copied from that table; D and trimming were computed from the DNA. The sample yields about 360,000 clones, around four fifths seen once.

The receptor was isolated from a man aged 25-45 years with active or convalescent COVID-19. Sequencing was performed on peripheral blood. V and J are TRBV29-1 and TRBJ2-7; the match to TRBD1 covers 7 bases. CDR3 region: CSVEDHDSRQGKYEQYF. CDR3 bases: TGCAGCGTTGAAGATCATGATTCGAGACAGGGAAAATACGAGCAGTACTTC.